This T cell receptor (beta chain) comes out of a study of beta chain features in type 1 diabetes. At the level of the study: Age and gender were similar between patients and healthy donors, as were cell yields. Study observations and caveats: Researchers could not determine here whether HLA type influences TCRB rearrangement. PCR might show a preference for shorter templates, equally across patients and controls. Type 1 diabetes patients had TCRB CDR3s that were shorter (moderately but significantly so) in all four CD4+ subsets.

The CDR3 is 14 residues long. Unmatched junction bases numbered 3, after V lost 7 bases and J lost 2 bases. CDR1 is SNHLY, CDR2 FYNNEI, per germline. The table lists this clone with a few counts. Its target is not known. cDNA synthesis used the whole RNA isolate, giving expressed TCRB sequences. Generated by immunoSEQ multiplex PCR, the TCRdb table keeps only in-frame clones and is missing some. Seen here are about 900,000 clones, roughly 15% observed once, and the top ten hold 0.023%. This chain connects TRBV2 to TRBJ2-2, with 8 bases aligning to TRBD2. The receptor was isolated from a woman aged 18-29 years in good health. The sample taken for sequencing was naive CD4+ T cells from blood. This CDR3 reads CASKREKNTGELFF. CDR3 DNA: TGTGCCAGCAAGCGGGAGAAAAACACCGGGGAGCTGTTTTTT.